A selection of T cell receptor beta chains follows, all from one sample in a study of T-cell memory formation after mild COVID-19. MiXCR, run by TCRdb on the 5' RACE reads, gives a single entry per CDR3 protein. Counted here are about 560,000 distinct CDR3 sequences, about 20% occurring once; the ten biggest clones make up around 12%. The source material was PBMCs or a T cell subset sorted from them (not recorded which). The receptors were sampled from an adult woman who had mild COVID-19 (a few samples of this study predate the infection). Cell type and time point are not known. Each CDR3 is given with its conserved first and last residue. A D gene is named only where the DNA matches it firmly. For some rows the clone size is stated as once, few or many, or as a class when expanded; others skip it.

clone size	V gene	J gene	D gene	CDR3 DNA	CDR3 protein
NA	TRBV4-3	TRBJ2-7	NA	TGCGCCAGCAGCCAAGGCCGTCGATACGAGCAGTACTTC	CASSQGRRYEQYF
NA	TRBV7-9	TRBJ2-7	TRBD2	TGTGACAGCAGCGGGGGGGTTAACGAGCAGTACTTC	CDSSGGVNEQYF
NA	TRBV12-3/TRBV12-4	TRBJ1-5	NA	TGTGCCAGCAGTGTGGGGACAAATCAGCCCCAGCATTTT	CASSVGTNQPQHF
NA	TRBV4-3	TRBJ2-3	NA	TGCGCCAGCAGCCAAGAGGGCTCCCCTAAGTATTTT	CASSQEGSPKYF
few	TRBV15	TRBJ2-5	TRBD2	TGTGCCACCAGCGGGGACGTTTCTAGCGGCCAGACCCAGTACTTC	CATSGDVSSGQTQYF
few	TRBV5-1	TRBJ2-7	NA	TGCGCCAGCAGCTTGGGGACTTGGGGAACCTACGAGCAGTACTTC	CASSLGTWGTYEQYF
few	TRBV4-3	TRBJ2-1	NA	TGCGCCAGCAGCCAAGACGTAGTCCGGGGAGTCTACAATGAGCAGTTCTTC	CASSQDVVRGVYNEQFF
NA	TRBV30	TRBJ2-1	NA	TGTGCCTGGAGTGCAGACAGGGAGGGGCACAATGAGCAGTTCTTC	CAWSADREGHNEQFF
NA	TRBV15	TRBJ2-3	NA	TGTGCCACCAGCAGAGATTCGGGACCACCCGGCACAGATACGCAGTATTTT	CATSRDSGPPGTDTQYF
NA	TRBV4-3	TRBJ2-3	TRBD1	TGCGCCAGCAGCCAAGATGAGCAGGGGGCGAGCACAGATACGCAGTATTTT	CASSQDEQGASTDTQYF
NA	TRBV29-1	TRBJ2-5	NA	TGCAGCGTTGAAGATCGGGGTCCCCAGTACTTC	CSVEDRGPQYF
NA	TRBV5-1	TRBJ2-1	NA	TGCGCCAGCAGCTTGGAGGGTCTTGAGCAGTTCTTC	CASSLEGLEQFF
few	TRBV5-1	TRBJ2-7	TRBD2	TGCGCCAGCAGCGTGGGACTAGCGGATGAGCAGTACTTC	CASSVGLADEQYF
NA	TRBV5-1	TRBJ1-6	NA	TGCGCCAGCAGCTTGGGTCTGGCCCGAGATACCTATAATTCACCCCTCCACTTT	CASSLGLARDTYNSPLHF
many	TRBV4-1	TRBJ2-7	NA	TGCGCCAGCAGCCCCGGCCCTGGGAAGACCTACGAGCAGTACTTC	CASSPGPGKTYEQYF
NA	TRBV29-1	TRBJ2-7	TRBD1	TGCAGCGTTTCACCGACAGGGGGCCTGTTCTACGAGCAGTACTTC	CSVSPTGGLFYEQYF
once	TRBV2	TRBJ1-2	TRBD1	TGTGCCAGCAGCCCTGGACAGGGTTACTCCTATGGCTACACCTTC	CASSPGQGYSYGYTF
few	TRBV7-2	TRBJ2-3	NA	TGTGCCAGCAGGGCGGCAGATACGCAGTATTTT	CASRAADTQYF
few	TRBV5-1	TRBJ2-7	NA	TGCGCCAGCAGCGGCCGGGACGGAGACGAGCAGTACTTC	CASSGRDGDEQYF
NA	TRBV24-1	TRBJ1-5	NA	TGTGCCACCAGTGATGGAGGAGTAGCTTTCAATCAGCCCCAGCATTTT	CATSDGGVAFNQPQHF
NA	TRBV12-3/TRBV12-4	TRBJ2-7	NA	TGTGCCAGCAGTTTATCCCAGAGCACCTACGAGCAGTACTTC	CASSLSQSTYEQYF
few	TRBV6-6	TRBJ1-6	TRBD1	TGTGCCACCACACCCTGGGGCCAGGGGGTTTCACCCCTCCACTTT	CATTPWGQGVSPLHF
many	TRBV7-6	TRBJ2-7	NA	TGTGCCAGCAGCTTAGGGGCAGGGGTGATCGACGAGCAGTACTTC	CASSLGAGVIDEQYF
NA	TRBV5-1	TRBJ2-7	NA	TGCGCCAGCAGCATCCGGGACGGATATTCCTACGAGCAGTACTTC	CASSIRDGYSYEQYF
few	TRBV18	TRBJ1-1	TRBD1	TGTGCCAGCTCATCGAGGACAGGGATGAACACTGAAGCTTTCTTT	CASSSRTGMNTEAFF